This section outlines one T cell receptor (beta chain) sequence together with its context. The sample holds many counts of this clonotype. What this receptor recognizes is not known. Per-base qualities were not stored, and no clone one base away is much larger. The time point label, read with the paper, signifies: newly diagnosed GD, antithyroid drugs for less than 3 months. For both TCR sequencing and RNA sequencing, RNA was extracted from PBMCs using TRIzol. The diagnosis of Graves' disease followed American Thyroid Association guidelines. Recruitment of patients was carried out at an endocrinology department in Xi'an, China. Each patient gave approximately 10 milliliters of peripheral blood, collected in an EDTA anticoagulant tube. Ficoll Paque Plus density gradient separation was used to isolate PBMCs, and no additional T cell sorting was done. An Agilent 2100 Bioanalyzer and agarose gel were used to check RNA quality, while a NanoDrop 2000 measured RNA concentration.

Cut back by 1 base and 4 bases, the V and J ends lie 4 bases apart. Counted from cysteine to phenylalanine, this CDR3 has 12 amino acids. Only the CDR3 DNA is retained, 36 bases long and in frame from the first base. The source of the sample is a study of regulatory T cells in long-lasting Graves disease (dated by TCRdb to the early 2020s). Background for the entire study: Patients with newly diagnosed Graves' disease had been on antithyroid drugs for under 3 months. Persistent Graves' disease patients were compared with newly diagnosed Graves' disease patients by peripheral blood TCR sequencing and RNA sequencing. The study took place in China and was registered as a clinical trial. A total of about 35 samples underwent TCR sequencing, from 13 patients with persistent Graves' disease and 20 patients with newly diagnosed Graves' disease. Study-level results and caveats: TRBV28, TRBJ1-2 and TRBJ2-5 were preferentially used in persistent disease, while TRBV20-1 and TRBJ2-1 were favored in newly diagnosed disease. Peripheral blood alone was examined, since thyroid tissue, which constituted the primary lesion, could not be accessed. As a limitation, the authors acknowledged that the small sample size may reduce accuracy. Persistent Graves' disease patients showed lower TCR Shannon entropy and fewer highly expanded clones than newly diagnosed patients, suggesting clonal expansion. A larger number of public clonotypes was shared among persistent patients (about 2,700) than among newly diagnosed patients (around 970). Sequencing and analysis were restricted to the TCR beta chain.

The method behind the library was multiplex PCR. Instrument on record: Illumina HiSeq 4000. TCR beta libraries were built with iRepertoire HTBI primers and Arm-PCR amplification of CDR3 regions. Before sequencing, the PCR products went through gel purification. The authors' analysis ran thus. Across samples, 62 TRBV and roughly 13 TRBJ segments were identified and used for gene usage analysis of CDR3 amino acid clonotypes. COPE and FqMerger were used to merge the filtered high-quality paired reads into contigs. Contigs were aligned with BLAST to IMGT TRBV, TRBD and TRBJ reference genes, and CDR3 was defined per IMGT. Any clonotype with a frequency above 0.1% was classified as a highly expanded clone. Shannon entropy served as the measure of repertoire diversity, while the Gini coefficient captured V-J evenness. A clonotype found in more than one individual was treated as public. The raw public data were reprocessed by TCRdb itself: fastp quality trimming at Q25, MiXCR clonotype calling, in-frame beta chains only. Every distinct CDR3 protein forms one entry, paired with its most common genes and DNA. What appears here as the V and J calls and clone size reflects TCRdb's work, not the paper's. This sample comprises 580,000 or so distinct CDR3 sequences, about 15% of them detected only once. The ten top clones hold around 12% of the sample.

This same sample was also part of a study on T cells in Graves' hyperthyroidism and ophthalmopathy. The second paper further reports: A patient counted as having stable Graves' hyperthyroidism if no progression to ophthalmopathy occurred over 18 months of follow-up. Hyperthyroidism patients were newly diagnosed, had a disease duration of under 2 months, and were aged 18 to 65 years. Any patient with an uncontrolled infection, another autoimmune disease, pregnancy or lactation was excluded. Diagnoses were established on the basis of clinical symptoms, serum thyroxine and TRAb, thyroid ultrasound, and orbital computed tomography. A first-round RT-PCR of the TCR CDR3 used the HTBI primer set with the Qiagen OneStep RT-PCR kit. Blood samples also contained most of the expanded thyroid clonotypes (frequency above 0.001), which suggests that blood repertoires may reflect thyroid immune responses. In cross-validation, a model built on a 13 V-J signature told ophthalmopathy apart from stable hyperthyroidism with just under 90% sensitivity and about 81% specificity, and in testing the same model reached 80%/75%. In validation, the model predicted progression to ophthalmopathy a median of about 6.8 months before onset, with about 70% sensitivity and roughly 72% specificity. A discovery cohort of roughly 96 patients, 43 with Graves' ophthalmopathy and about 60 with stable Graves' hyperthyroidism, was used to find distinguishing TCR V-J signatures. Prospective prediction of ophthalmopathy was tested in an independent validation cohort consisting of about 19 hyperthyroidism patients and approximately 16 patients who later progressed to ophthalmopathy. The approximately 90 discovery patients were divided at random into training and test sets in a 7:3 ratio. In addition, the study compared T-cell repertoires in thyroid tissue and in blood from several Graves' hyperthyroidism patients. After sampling, hyperthyroidism patients received methimazole starting at 30 mg daily, and ophthalmopathy patients received high-dose intravenous methylprednisolone. The libraries were constructed in a second round of multiplex PCR and then size-selected and purified. Libraries were sequenced paired-end with 100 bp reads on an Illumina HiSeq2000. SOAPnuke was used to process the raw data, with reads discarded if the reads contained adapters or uncalled bases, had a mean Phred below 15, or lacked an exact constant-primer or identifier match. COPE v1.2.5 was used to merge high-quality paired reads, and clonotypes were defined as unique nucleotide sequences. MiTCR v1.1 was used to align clonotypes to the IMGT TRBV, TRBD and TRBJ reference segments. The analysis was restricted to V-J combinations with a frequency above 0.0001, which together covered 99.2% of the repertoires. The TCS score was defined as the ratio of F50 (clonal expansion) to E x V (chaos), calculated using BLOSUM62-based TCRdist between CDR3 peptides within each V-J. Welch's t-statistics and random forest reduced 500 to 550 V-J features to about 13, which were used in a naive Bayes classifier (R e1071). Sample size was not statistically predetermined, and investigators were not blinded to group allocation. According to the paper, TCR Vbeta CDR3 sequencing was carried out on 135 peripheral blood samples, which came from fewer than 50 ophthalmopathy, 80 or so hyperthyroidism and about 17 progressor patients.

The sequence was collected from a man aged 18 to 35 with Graves disease. Donor details come from another sample of the same person, matched by shared clones. This specimen consisted of peripheral blood mononuclear cells (PBMCs), obtained at new diagnosis, from a patient treated with antithyroid drugs. The chain uses TRBV12-3 or TRBV12-4 and TRBJ1-2; the D gene cannot be named for sure. The encoded CDR3 is CASSLGVYGYTF. The bases are TGTGCCAGCAGTTTAGGGGTCTATGGCTACACCTTC.